This passage covers 7 T cell receptor beta chains from one sample sequenced in a study of Graves' ophthalmopathy and Graves' hyperthyroidism. RNA transcripts provided the template for amplifying TCR beta CDR3 regions. HTBI-primed RT-PCR formed the first round, and a multiplex PCR formed the second. TCRdb ran MiXCR on the multiplex PCR reads and lists one entry per CDR3 protein. Of some 350,000 distinct CDR3 sequences in the sample, about 15% are singletons; the top ten hold around 2.4%. Specimen: peripheral blood. The receptors originated from an adult woman with stable Graves' hyperthyroidism.

In the case of this clonotype: An end of the junction does not agree with germline; a read error may underlie this. The chain joins TRBV7-3 to TRBJ2-7, with 8 bases that match TRBD1. From germline, CDR1 is SGHTA and CDR2 FQGTGA. CDR3 length: 20 amino acids. DNA for the CDR3: TGTGCCAGCAGCTTAAGCCCTCTAGACCGGGACAGGCTTCCTGCCTACGCGCAGTACTTC. This gives the protein CASSLSPLDRDRLPAYAQYF.

This chain connects TRBV6-2 or TRBV6-3 to TRBJ2-7, with TRBD2 as a possible D gene (5 bases). V was clipped by 5 bases and J by 5 bases, with 19 bases between them. The CDR3 covers 15 residues. Germline V lookup: CDR1 MNHEY, CDR2 SVGEGT. CDR3 coding DNA: TGTGCCAGCAGTGACCGAGGGCCGCTCGAGGACGAGCAGTACTTC. It translates to CASSDRGPLEDEQYF.

The sample holds many counts of this clonotype. Written as DNA, the CDR3 is TGTGCCAGCAGTGCCCCACAGGGACGAAGCGGGAGGGCAGCCTACGAGCAGTACTTC. Amino acids: CASSAPQGRSGRAAYEQYF. The chain carries TRBV28 and TRBJ2-7; 10 nucleotides align to TRBD2. J lost 2 bases, V lost 5 bases, and 18 bases had no gene match. The length of the CDR3 is 19 residues. Germline V lookup: CDR1 MDHEN, CDR2 SYDVKM. Full variable domain (rest looked up from reference TRBV28 and TRBJ2-7): DVKVTQSSRYLVKRTGEKVFLECVQDMDHENMFWYRQDPGLGLRLIYFSYDVKMKEKGDIPEGYSVSREKKERFSLILESASTNQTSMYLCASSAPQGRSGRAAYEQYFGPGTRLTVT.

Turning to this clonotype: A read error may produce the germline difference seen at one junction end. J is TRBJ2-7 and V is TRBV28; the D gene is possibly TRBD2 (5 bases). CDR1 MDHEN and CDR2 SYDVKM come from the germline V gene. The CDR3 sequence is 14 residues long. The CDR3 bases are TGTGCCTGCAGTTTTGGTGGGAGATTCTACGAGCAGTACTTC. This translates into CACSFGGRFYEQYF.

This clonotype was seen more than once but under ten times. The chain carries TRBV12-3 or TRBV12-4 and TRBJ2-5, with D uncertain. V lost 4 bases to trimming and J lost 3 bases, with 18 bases between them. This CDR3 has 16 residues. The CDR3 DNA reads TGTGCCAGCAGTTACTTCCTATCCGATAAAGAAGAGACCCAGTACTTC. It is translated as CASSYFLSDKEETQYF.

This clonotype was counted ten times or more. The rearrangement links TRBV19 to TRBJ1-5, with TRBD1 matching over 8 bases. V was clipped by 4 bases and J by 0 bases; unmatched bases: 11. This CDR3 region has 18 residues. Per the germline V gene, CDR1 is LNHDA and CDR2 is SQIVND (reference sequence). This CDR3 reads CASSSPRAGGSSNQPQHF. The DNA for the CDR3 is TGTGCCAGTAGTAGTCCTCGGGCAGGGGGCAGTAGCAATCAGCCCCAGCATTTT.

The chain couples TRBV30 to TRBJ2-6, with D maybe TRBD1 (5 bases). Per the germline V gene, CDR1 is GTSNPN and CDR2 is SVGIG (reference sequence). V was shortened by 2 bases and J by 4 bases, with 15 bases between the two germline ends. This CDR3 has 16 residues. The CDR3 is CAWSPGADWGANVLTF. CDR3 in DNA: TGTGCCTGGAGTCCTGGGGCCGACTGGGGGGCCAACGTCCTGACTTTC.